The entry that follows covers one T cell receptor beta chain sequence. What it binds is not known. Other DNA sequences in this specimen translate into the identical CDR3. For sorted subsets, 150 to 250 ng DNA per replicate equaled 30,000 or so T cell genomes. Produced via immunoSEQ multiplex PCR; TCRdb's table is partial and in-frame only. The repertoire has about 1,900,000 clones, about 95% of them found once; the top ten carry more than 0.9%. These data belong to a study of shared clonotypes between healthy human individuals. Study summary: Used for every donor were three CD4 naive, three CD4 memory, two CD8 naive and one CD8 memory plate. Regarding the study as a whole: Genetic and exposure-history diversity was limited by the small donor number.

Naive CD8 cells, CD45RO-negative and positively selected for CCR7, excluded terminally differentiated effector memory CD45RA+ cells. Donors were Caucasian adults residing in Nashville, Tennessee, USA. CDR1 and CDR2 from the germline V gene are MNHNY and SVGAGI (reference sequence). The CDR3 contains 13 residues. V was cut by 8 bases and J by 0 bases, with 10 bases left in between. The clonotype originates from a man between 18 and 29 years old in good health. Sequenced material: naive CD8+ T cells sorted from blood. The chain uses TRBV6-6 and TRBJ1-1; D is unresolved. CDR3 amino acids: CASSPGLNTEAFF. Written as DNA, the CDR3 is TGTGCCAGCTCCCCCGGGTTGAACACTGAAGCTTTCTTT.